What follows describes a single T cell receptor beta chain. The source of the sample is a study of blood T cell repertoires in COVID-19. On the study more broadly: Researchers got acute and convalescent COVID-19 samples from the United States, Italy and Spain. The cDNA or gDNA used as material had been derived from T cells, B-cell-depleted T cells, or PBMCs.

Per the original data handling: Scientists estimated how many nucleated cells there were by amplifying reference gene primers. This table comes from immunoSEQ multiplex PCR, and its TCRdb copy is limited to in-frame clones, with some not included. The V and J calls and clone size were taken over from that table, and D and trimming were inferred from the DNA. The table lists under 170,000 clones, approximately 86% of them singletons, with around 4.6% in the top ten. The V gene end was trimmed by 2 bases and the J gene end by 0 bases; junction bases not matched to a gene: 1. The CDR3 is 15 residues long. Germline V gene lookup returns CDR1 MNHEY and CDR2 SVGAGI.

The sequence derives from a woman aged 55 to 70 with active or convalescent COVID-19. J is TRBJ2-3 and V is TRBV6-5, with 8 bases that match TRBD2. Sequencing was performed on peripheral blood. The CDR3 here is CASSYRGGSTDTQYF. The DNA for the CDR3 is TGTGCCAGCAGTTACCGGGGGGGCAGCACAGATACGCAGTATTTT.